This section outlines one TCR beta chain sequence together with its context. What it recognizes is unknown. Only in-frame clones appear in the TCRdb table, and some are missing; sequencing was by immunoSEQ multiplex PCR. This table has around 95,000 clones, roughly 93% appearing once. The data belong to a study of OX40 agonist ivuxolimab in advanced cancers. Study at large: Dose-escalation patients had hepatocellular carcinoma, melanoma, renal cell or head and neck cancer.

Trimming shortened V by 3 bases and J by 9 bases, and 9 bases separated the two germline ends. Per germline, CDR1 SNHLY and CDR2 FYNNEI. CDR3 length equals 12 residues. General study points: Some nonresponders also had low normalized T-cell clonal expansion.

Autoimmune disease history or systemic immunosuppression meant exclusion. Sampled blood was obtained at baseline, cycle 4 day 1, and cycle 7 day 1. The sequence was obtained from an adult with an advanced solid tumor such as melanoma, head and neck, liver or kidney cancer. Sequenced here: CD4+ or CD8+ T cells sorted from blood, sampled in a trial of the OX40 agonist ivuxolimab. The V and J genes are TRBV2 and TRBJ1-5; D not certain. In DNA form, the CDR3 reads TGTGCCAGCAGTGAGTATAGGGCGCCCCAGCATTTT. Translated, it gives CASSEYRAPQHF.